A single sample gave rise to the 3 T cell receptor beta chains below, sequenced in a study of OX40 agonist ivuxolimab in advanced cancers. The data were produced by immunoSEQ multiplex PCR, yet TCRdb's version contains in-frame clones alone and is incomplete. The table shows tens of thousands of clones, with roughly 80% occurring only once. The sequences come from CD4+ or CD8+ T cells sorted from blood, collected in a trial of the OX40 agonist ivuxolimab. The receptors here all came from an adult with an advanced solid tumor such as melanoma, head and neck, liver or kidney cancer.

The chain employs TRBV11-1 and TRBJ2-3, with D perhaps TRBD1 or TRBD2 (5 bases each). This CDR3 region has 15 residues. The germline gives CDR1 SGHAT, CDR2 FQDESV (reference sequence). V shed 1 base and J shed 0 bases, with 8 bases lying between them. CDR3 region: CASSLDGASTDTQYF. CDR3 nucleotides: TGTGCCAGCAGCTTAGACGGGGCTAGCACAGATACGCAGTATTTT.

The chain has TRBV19 and TRBJ2-7; 8 bases match TRBD1. Per germline, CDR1 LNHDA and CDR2 SQIVND (reference sequence). There are 13 residues in the CDR3. Unmatched junction bases numbered 4, after V lost 3 bases and J lost 6 bases. CDR3 DNA: TGTGCCAGTAGTATTTCAGGGGGCGGCGAGCAGTACGTC. The encoded protein is CASSISGGGEQYV.

The rearrangement joins TRBV2 to TRBJ2-5; D not certain. V was trimmed by 8 bases and J by 2 bases, leaving 6 bases between them. The CDR3 length is 11 residues. Germline values: CDR1 SNHLY, CDR2 FYNNEI. The CDR3 DNA reads as TGTGCCAGCCGGGCACAAGAGACCCAGTACTTC. Encoded protein: CASRAQETQYF.